This T cell receptor beta chain was found in a study of control samples from healthy donors and cancer patients. Only in-frame clones appear in the TCRdb table, and some are missing; sequencing was by immunoSEQ multiplex PCR. The table records roughly 150,000 clones, under 95% of them present only once. The CDR3 has 13 residues. With 5 bases removed from V and 0 bases from J, the gap between germline ends came to 4 bases. Germline loops: CDR1 ENHRY, CDR2 SYGVKD. This clone was recorded once. This rearrangement joins TRBV10-3 to TRBJ2-2; no firm D call. Sequencing was done on a sample of blood. The source is a man between 18 and 29 years old in good health. DNA of the CDR3: TGTGCCATCAGTTTTTCGAACACCGGGGAGCTGTTTTTT. Amino acids: CAISFSNTGELFF.